A single sample is the source of the 6 T cell receptor beta chains below, sequenced in a study of T-cell memory formation after mild COVID-19. TCRdb passed the 5' RACE reads through MiXCR, listing each CDR3 protein once. The data hold 200,000 to 250,000 distinct CDR3 sequences, with over 15% observed a single time. The material sequenced was PBMCs or a T cell subset sorted from them (not recorded which). These receptors came from a man younger than 35 who had mild COVID-19 (a few samples of this study predate the infection). Cell type and time point are not known.

This clonotype was counted between two and nine times. The chain has TRBV24-1 and TRBJ1-5; D ambiguous. Looked up from germline, CDR1 is KGHDR and CDR2 is SFDVKD. Trimming took 6 bases from V and 6 from J, leaving 8 bases between them. The CDR3 covers 12 residues. CDR3 in amino acids: CATSRVGQPQHF. The CDR3 bases are TGTGCCACCAGTCGAGTTGGTCAGCCCCAGCATTTT.

This chain joins TRBV6-5 and TRBJ1-3, with unresolved D. The CDR3 is 14 residues long. With 0 bases removed from V and 6 bases from J, the gap between germline ends came to 9 bases. CDR1 is MNHEY, CDR2 SVGAGI, per germline. The CDR3: CASSYSREANTIYF. CDR3 DNA: TGTGCCAGCAGTTACTCGAGGGAGGCAAACACCATATATTTT.

In its sample, this clonotype was seen a few times. The rearrangement uses TRBV28 and TRBJ1-2; D perhaps matches TRBD1 (6 bases). CDR3 size: 14 residues. The germline V and J ends were trimmed by 2 bases and 4 bases, with 11 bases remaining between them. Per the germline V gene, CDR1 is MDHEN and CDR2 is SYDVKM. CDR3 in DNA: TGTGCCAGCAGTTTACCGACAGGAACCTATGGCTACACCTTC. Protein: CASSLPTGTYGYTF.

This sequence joins TRBV20-1 and TRBJ2-5; 10 bases line up with TRBD2. Trimming removed 5 bases from V and 0 bases from J; junction bases left unmatched: 3. CDR3 size: 14 residues. The germline gives CDR1 DFQATT, CDR2 SNEGSKA (reference sequence). CDR3 region: CSAYSGGNQETQYF. The CDR3 DNA is TGCAGTGCTTATAGCGGGGGGAACCAAGAGACCCAGTACTTC.

This clonotype was seen only a few times. The genes are TRBV20-1 and TRBJ1-1; D call uncertain. This CDR3 region has 11 residues. The germline V gene encodes CDR1 DFQATT and CDR2 SNEGSKA (reference sequence). The ends were cut back, 5 bases at V and 7 bases at J, with 11 bases in the middle. This CDR3 is CSASRRREAFF. For the CDR3, the DNA is TGCAGTGCTTCCAGGCGTCGTGAAGCTTTCTTT.

This clonotype was counted between two and nine times. The genes are TRBV7-2 and TRBJ2-3; the D gene is possibly TRBD2 (7 bases). Germline V gene data show CDR1 as SGHTA and CDR2 as FQGNSA. The CDR3 has 13 residues. Trimming took 1 base from V and 10 from J, leaving 12 bases between them. In DNA, the CDR3 is TGTGCCAGCAGCTTAGGGGAGGGGGTGGCGCAGTATTTT. Translating gives CASSLGEGVAQYF.